The 27 T cell receptor beta chains given below trace back to one sample, sequenced in a study of Ad26.COV2.S vaccination and SARS-CoV-2 variants (dated by TCRdb to about 2021). Taken with the paper, the label for treatment or condition translates to: over 15 received Ad26.COV2.S at low or high dose, single or two shots; a few received placebo; per-sample allocation not given. Repertoires of vaccine and placebo recipients were sequenced from samples collected on day 63 after the first injection. The library was built by means of the immunoSEQ multiplex PCR assay. What TCRdb holds here is the immuneACCESS table cut down to in-frame rearrangements. Part of the clones is not present; checked against another copy, under half of the missing clones reflect an unresolved V gene, and the others are unexplained. The sample table lists a few hundred thousand clones, roughly 87% of them with a count of one. The leading ten clones occupy more than 3.5% of the sample.

Sequenced material: peripheral blood, taken in a trial of Ad26.COV2.S vaccine versus placebo. The receptors originated from a person between 18 and 59 years old who received the Ad26.COV2.S COVID-19 vaccine or a placebo.

There are a few counts of this clone. This chain joins TRBV21-1 and TRBJ2-4; the table's D call, TRBD2, has no DNA check behind it. TRBV21-1 represents a pseudogene. The CDR3 sequence is 16 residues long. CDR3 residues: CASRQGAGETKNIQYF. In nucleotides, the CDR3 is TGTGCCAGCCGACAAGGGGCGGGAGAAACCAAAAACATTCAGTACTTC.

The chain links TRBV9 to TRBJ2-1, with TRBD2 as a possible D gene (5 bases). CDR3 length: 14 amino acids. Germline V gene sequence: CDR1 SGDLS, CDR2 YYNGEE. Trimming took 4 bases from V and 4 from J, leaving 12 bases between them. DNA of the CDR3: TGTGCCAGCAGCATGGAGGTTACGTACAATGAGCAGTTCTTC. Protein sequence: CASSMEVTYNEQFF.

The sample holds one count of this clone. The rearrangement links TRBV19 to TRBJ2-7, with D maybe TRBD2 (5 bases). Between the trimmed V and J ends, which lost 8 bases and 0 bases, there was a span of 14 bases. CDR3 size: 14 residues. The V gene's germline CDR1 is LNHDA and CDR2 SQIVND (reference sequence). The CDR3 protein is CASSLGVASYEQYF. The CDR3 nucleotides are TGTGCCAGTTCTTTGGGAGTCGCCTCCTACGAGCAGTACTTC.

The gene calls are TRBV11-3 and TRBJ2-6; maybe TRBD1 (6 bases). Trimming left V 5 bases short and J 3 bases short, with 11 bases between. The germline CDR1 and CDR2 sequences are SGHNT and YENEEA. The CDR3 sequence is 15 residues long. The CDR3 reads CASSPTGFGANVLTF. CDR3 coding DNA: TGTGCCAGCAGCCCTACAGGGTTTGGGGCCAACGTCCTGACTTTC.

This chain joins TRBV27 and TRBJ1-4, with D possibly matching TRBD1 (6 bases). V was cut by 11 bases and J by 9 bases, with 19 bases left in between. Germline V gene sequence: CDR1 MNHEY, CDR2 SMNVEV (reference sequence). CDR3 size: 13 residues. The CDR3 DNA is TGTGCCCGTCCCGGGACACCTCCTAAAAAACTGTTTTTT. Protein product: CARPGTPPKKLFF.

The chain recombines TRBV18 with TRBJ1-4; D gene unclear. Germline CDR1 is KGHSH and CDR2 is LQKENI. The CDR3 totals 14 residues. Trimming pared 1 base from V and 8 bases from J, leaving 11 bases between. CDR3 bases: TGTGCCAGCTCACCACTGAGAGATGGGGAAAAACTGTTTTTT. This translates into CASSPLRDGEKLFF.

The chain is built from TRBV7-9 and TRBJ1-4, with a weak D call TRBD1 (5 bases). This CDR3 is built from 14 residues. Trimming removed 6 bases at V and 8 bases at J, with 16 bases between. Per the germline V gene, CDR1 is SEHNR and CDR2 is FQNEAQ (reference sequence). CDR3 sequence (DNA): TGTGCCAGCAGTCCCTTGGGGCAGCAAGAAAAACTGTTTTTT. It specifies CASSPLGQQEKLFF. The full variable domain, rest sourced from reference TRBV7-9 and TRBJ1-4, is DTGVSQNPRHKITKRGQNVTFRCDPISEHNRLYWYRQTLGQGPEFLTYFQNEAQLEKSRLLSDRFSAERPKGSFSTLEIQRTEQGDSAMYLCASSPLGQQEKLFFGSGTQLSVL.

This chain connects TRBV28 to TRBJ2-7; 9 positions match TRBD1. The CDR3 is 15 residues long. V shed 6 bases and J 5 bases; nucleotides not matched to a gene: 11. Germline V gene data show CDR1 as MDHEN and CDR2 as SYDVKM. The DNA for the CDR3 is TGTGCCAGCAGCACCGGGACAGGGAGTCGGGACGAGCAGTACTTC. Its protein product is CASSTGTGSRDEQYF.

With respect to this clone: This specimen includes other DNA sequences encoding the same CDR3. This chain connects TRBV11-2 to TRBJ2-7; a possible D gene is TRBD2 (6 bases). CDR1 and CDR2 (germline): SGHAT, FQNNGV. V was clipped by 1 base and J by 3 bases, with 10 bases between them. The length of the CDR3 is 14 residues. CDR3: CASSLVGGSYEQYF. In DNA, the CDR3 is TGTGCCAGCAGCTTAGTCGGAGGGAGCTACGAGCAGTACTTC.

V gene TRBV19 combines with J gene TRBJ2-5; 14 bases match TRBD2. The CDR3 totals 17 residues. Trimming at V came to 5 bases and at J to 4 bases, leaving 9 bases not matched to a gene. Germline V lookup: CDR1 LNHDA, CDR2 SQIVND (reference sequence). The CDR3 sequence is CASSWGGLAGGGETQYF. CDR3 nucleotide sequence: TGTGCCAGTAGTTGGGGCGGACTAGCGGGAGGTGGAGAGACCCAGTACTTC.

This clone was observed a single time. The rearrangement uses TRBV5-4 and TRBJ1-4, with D hard to call. CDR1 SGHNT and CDR2 YYREEE come from the germline V gene (reference sequence). The V and J ends lost 0 bases and 5 bases respectively, with 14 bases between them. The length of the CDR3 is 16 residues. The DNA for the CDR3 is TGTGCCAGCAGCTTGGGAATCGGAGACCAGAATGAAAAACTGTTTTTT. It encodes CASSLGIGDQNEKLFF.

The chain uses TRBV29-1 and TRBJ1-2; D is possibly TRBD1 (6 bases). Between the trimmed V and J ends, which lost 4 bases and 4 bases, there was a span of 10 bases. The CDR3 consists of 12 residues. Germline V gene sequence: CDR1 SQVTM, CDR2 ANQGSEA. The chain's CDR3 is CSVAGARYGYTF. In DNA form, the CDR3 reads TGCAGCGTTGCAGGGGCTCGCTATGGCTACACCTTC.

The chain joins TRBV9 to TRBJ1-1; possible D gene TRBD1, 5 bases. The V end was cut by 0 bases, the J end by 7 bases, with 7 bases between. This CDR3 has 12 residues. CDR1 is SGDLS and CDR2 is YYNGEE in the germline V gene. CDR3 DNA: TGTGCCAGCAGCGTAGGGGGACGTGAAGCTTTCTTT. It encodes CASSVGGREAFF.

The V gene is TRBV10-1, the J gene TRBJ1-5; a weak D match, TRBD1 (6 bases). This CDR3 comprises 15 residues. V lost 6 bases, J lost 1 base, and 13 bases lay in between. CDR1 WNHNN and CDR2 SYGVQD come from the germline V gene (reference sequence). The CDR3 spells CASSEDRRSNQPQHF. In DNA, the CDR3 is TGCGCCAGCAGCGAAGACAGGCGCAGCAATCAGCCCCAGCATTTT.

CDR3 in DNA: TGTGCCAGCAGCCCTACGGGGGTGGGAAACACCATATATTTT. The encoded protein is CASSPTGVGNTIYF. The chain employs TRBV5-5 and TRBJ1-3; D perhaps matches TRBD1 (5 bases). V was cut by 4 bases and J by 4 bases, with 12 bases left in between. Germline V gene lookup returns CDR1 SGHKS and CDR2 YYEKEE (reference sequence). This CDR3 has 14 residues. The full variable domain, rest sourced from reference TRBV5-5 and TRBJ1-3, is DAGVTQSPTHLIKTRGQQVTLRCSPISGHKSVSWYQQVLGQGPQFIFQYYEKEERGRGNFPDRFSARQFPNYSSELNVNALLLGDSALYLCASSPTGVGNTIYFGEGSWLTVV.

The chain combines TRBV28 with TRBJ1-5; 11 bases line up with TRBD1. The CDR3 loop spans 19 amino acids. Losses at the gene ends were 5 bases for V and 0 bases for J; bases not matched to a gene: 12. Germline V gives CDR1 MDHEN, CDR2 SYDVKM. Here the CDR3 DNA reads TGTGCCAGCAGTACTACACGGACAGGGGGCCATTATAGCAATCAGCCCCAGCATTTT. It is translated as CASSTTRTGGHYSNQPQHF.

The rearrangement links TRBV3-1 (or the pseudogene TRBV3-2) to TRBJ2-2, with 9 bases aligning to TRBD2. The V segment lost 0 bases and the J segment 5 bases; nucleotides outside the gene matches: 10. The CDR3 runs 18 residues. Germline V gives CDR1 LGHDT, CDR2 YNNKEL (reference sequence). This CDR3 is CASSQDPSGMIETGELFF. The CDR3 DNA follows: TGTGCCAGCAGCCAAGATCCTAGCGGGATGATCGAAACCGGGGAGCTGTTTTTT.

This chain joins TRBV7-9 and TRBJ1-4; D is ambiguous. With 3 bases removed from V and 4 bases from J, the gap between germline ends came to 9 bases. Germline CDR1 and CDR2: SEHNR and FQNEAQ (reference sequence). The CDR3 totals 14 residues. This CDR3 reads CASSLSGINEKLFF. In nucleotides, the CDR3 is TGTGCCAGCAGCTTGTCCGGGATTAATGAAAAACTGTTTTTT.

This chain uses TRBV5-6 with TRBJ2-3; the D gene is possibly TRBD2 (6 bases). There are 16 residues in the CDR3. Germline CDR1 SGHDT, CDR2 YYEEEE. Trimming pared 2 bases from V and 1 base from J, leaving 14 bases between. The CDR3 spells CASSFRLGGGTDTQYF. CDR3 nucleotide sequence: TGTGCCAGCAGCTTTCGACTAGGAGGGGGCACAGATACGCAGTATTTT.

The chain joins TRBV6-5 to TRBJ2-1; the D is unclear. V was pared by 1 base and J by 6 bases, with 7 bases between. The CDR3 runs to 13 residues. The germline V gene has CDR1 MNHEY and CDR2 SVGAGI. The CDR3 DNA is TGTGCCAGCAGTTACTTCCGAGGCAATGAGCAGTTCTTC. Translating it yields CASSYFRGNEQFF.

The chain employs TRBV7-3 and TRBJ2-1; 8 nucleotides align to TRBD2. From germline, CDR1 is SGHTA and CDR2 FQGTGA. Unmatched junction bases numbered 6, after V lost 3 bases and J lost 5 bases. The CDR3 has 15 amino acids. CDR3 amino acids: CASSLSGRSDNEQFF. The CDR3, as DNA: TGTGCCAGCAGCTTGAGCGGGAGATCGGACAATGAGCAGTTCTTC.

The CDR3 DNA is TGCGCCAGCAGCCAAGATCTAGGGGGTAGGCAGGTATTTTATGGCTACACCTTC. This sequence encodes CASSQDLGGRQVFYGYTF. The chain links TRBV4-3 to TRBJ1-2, with TRBD1 as a possible D gene (6 bases). Germline V gene lookup returns CDR1 LGHNA and CDR2 YSLEER. The V gene lost 0 bases and the J gene lost 5 bases, with 22 bases spanning the gap. The CDR3 contains 18 residues.

This clone was observed once. The chain carries TRBV15 and TRBJ2-5, with D possibly TRBD1 on 7 matching bases. The CDR3 loop spans 16 amino acids. Trimming removed 1 base from V and 7 bases from J, with 19 bases in between. Germline assignment: CDR1 LNHNV and CDR2 YYDKDF (reference sequence). The CDR3 DNA is TGTGCCACCAGCAGAGTCCGGCAGGGGGGTGTCGGGACCCAGTACTTC. It is translated as CATSRVRQGGVGTQYF.

The J gene is TRBJ2-1, the V gene TRBV7-8; TRBD2 aligns across 14 bases. The V gene end was trimmed by 5 bases and the J gene end by 6 bases; junction bases not matched to a gene: 15. The CDR3 has 19 residues. Germline CDR1 is SGHVS and CDR2 is FQNEAQ. The CDR3 loop is CASSLGRGTSGSLGNEQFF. The CDR3 bases are TGTGCCAGCAGCCTAGGGAGGGGGACTAGCGGGAGTCTGGGCAATGAGCAGTTCTTC.

V gene TRBV18 combines with J gene TRBJ2-4; D may be TRBD1 (5 bases). The CDR3 has 13 residues. The germline gives CDR1 KGHSH, CDR2 LQKENI. V was pared by 8 bases and J by 2 bases, with 10 bases between. CDR3 in DNA: TGTGCCAGCCAGACAGCACCCAAAAACATTCAGTACTTC. This translates into CASQTAPKNIQYF.

This rearrangement joins TRBV7-2 to TRBJ2-2; D gene ambiguous. In germline, CDR1 is SGHTA, CDR2 FQGNSA. CDR3 size: 12 residues. V was cut by 3 bases and J by 3 bases, with 2 bases left in between. CDR3 sequence: CASSFYTGELFF. The CDR3 DNA reads as TGTGCCAGCAGCTTCTACACCGGGGAGCTGTTTTTT.

V usage is TRBV7-6 and J usage is TRBJ2-2, with 8 bases fitting TRBD2. With 3 bases clipped from V and 3 bases from J, the junction kept 12 bases outside the gene matches. The CDR3 runs 18 residues. Germline lookup yields CDR1 SGHVS and CDR2 FNYEAQ. The DNA of the CDR3 is TGTGCCAGCAGCTTGAGACGGGTCGGGAGGGCCGACACCGGGGAGCTGTTTTTT. Its protein is CASSLRRVGRADTGELFF.